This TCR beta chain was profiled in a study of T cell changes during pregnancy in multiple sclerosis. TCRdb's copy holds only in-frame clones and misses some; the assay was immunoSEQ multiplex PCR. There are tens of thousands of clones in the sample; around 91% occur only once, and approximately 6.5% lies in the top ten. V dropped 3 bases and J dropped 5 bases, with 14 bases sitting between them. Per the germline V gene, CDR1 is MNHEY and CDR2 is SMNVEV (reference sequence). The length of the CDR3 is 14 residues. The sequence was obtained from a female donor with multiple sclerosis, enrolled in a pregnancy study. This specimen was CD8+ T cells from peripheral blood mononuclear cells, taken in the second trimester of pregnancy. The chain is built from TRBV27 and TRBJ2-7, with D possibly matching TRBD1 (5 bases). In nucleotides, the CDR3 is TGTGCCAGCAGTTTTGCAGGGAAGGAGAACGAGCAGTACTTC. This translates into CASSFAGKENEQYF.